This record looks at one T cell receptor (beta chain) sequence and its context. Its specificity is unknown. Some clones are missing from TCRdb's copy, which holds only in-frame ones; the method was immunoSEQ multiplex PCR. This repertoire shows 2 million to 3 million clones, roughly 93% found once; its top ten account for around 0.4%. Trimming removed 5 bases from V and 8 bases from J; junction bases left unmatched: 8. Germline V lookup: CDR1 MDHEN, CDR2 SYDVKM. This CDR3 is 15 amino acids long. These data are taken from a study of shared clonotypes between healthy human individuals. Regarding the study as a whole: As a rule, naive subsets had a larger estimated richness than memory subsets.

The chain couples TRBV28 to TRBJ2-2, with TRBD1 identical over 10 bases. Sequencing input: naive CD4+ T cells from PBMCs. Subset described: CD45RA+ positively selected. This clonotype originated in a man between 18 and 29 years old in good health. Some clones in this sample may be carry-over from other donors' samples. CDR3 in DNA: TGTGCCAGCAGTCCGCCGGGACAGGGGATTGGGGAGCTGTTTTTT. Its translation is CASSPPGQGIGELFF.